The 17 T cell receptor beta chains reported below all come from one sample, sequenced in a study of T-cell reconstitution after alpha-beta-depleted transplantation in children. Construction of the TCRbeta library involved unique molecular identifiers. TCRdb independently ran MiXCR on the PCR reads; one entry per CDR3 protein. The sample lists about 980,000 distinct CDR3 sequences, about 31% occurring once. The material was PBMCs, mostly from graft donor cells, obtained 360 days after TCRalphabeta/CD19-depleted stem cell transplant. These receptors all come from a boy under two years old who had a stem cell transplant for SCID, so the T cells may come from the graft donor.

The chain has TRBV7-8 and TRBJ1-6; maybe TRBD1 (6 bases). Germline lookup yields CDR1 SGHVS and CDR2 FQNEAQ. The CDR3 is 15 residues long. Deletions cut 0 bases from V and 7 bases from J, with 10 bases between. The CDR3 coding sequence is TGTGCCAGCAGCTTAGCGCAGGGGCTGAATTCACCCCTCCACTTT. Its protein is CASSLAQGLNSPLHF.

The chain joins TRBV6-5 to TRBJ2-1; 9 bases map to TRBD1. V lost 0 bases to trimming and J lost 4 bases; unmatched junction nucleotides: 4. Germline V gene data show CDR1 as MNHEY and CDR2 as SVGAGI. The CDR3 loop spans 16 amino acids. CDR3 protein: CASSYSRDRVYNEQFF. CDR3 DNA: TGTGCCAGCAGTTACTCAAGGGACAGGGTATACAATGAGCAGTTCTTC.

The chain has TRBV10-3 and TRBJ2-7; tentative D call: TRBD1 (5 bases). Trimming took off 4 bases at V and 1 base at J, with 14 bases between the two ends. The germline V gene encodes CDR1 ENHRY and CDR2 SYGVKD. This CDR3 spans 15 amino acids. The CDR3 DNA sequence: TGTGCCATCAGTGTAAAGCAGGGCCCTTCCTACGAGCAGTACTTC. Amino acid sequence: CAISVKQGPSYEQYF.

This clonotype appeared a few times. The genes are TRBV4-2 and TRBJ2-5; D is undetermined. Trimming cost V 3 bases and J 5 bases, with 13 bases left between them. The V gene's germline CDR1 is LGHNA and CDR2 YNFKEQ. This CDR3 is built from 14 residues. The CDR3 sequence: CASSQAANRETQYF. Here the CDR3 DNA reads TGTGCCAGCAGCCAGGCGGCTAACCGGGAGACCCAGTACTTC.

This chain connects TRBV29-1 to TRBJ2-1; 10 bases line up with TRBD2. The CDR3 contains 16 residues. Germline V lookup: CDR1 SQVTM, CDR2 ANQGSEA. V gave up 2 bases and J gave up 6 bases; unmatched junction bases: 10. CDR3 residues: CSVEFFGSGGANEQFF. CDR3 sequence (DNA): TGCAGCGTTGAATTTTTTGGGAGCGGGGGGGCCAATGAGCAGTTCTTC.

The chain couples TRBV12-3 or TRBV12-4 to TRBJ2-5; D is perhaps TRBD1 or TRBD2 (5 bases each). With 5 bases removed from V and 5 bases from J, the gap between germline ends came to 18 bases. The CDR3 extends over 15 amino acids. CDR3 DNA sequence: TGTGCCAGCAGTATACAGGCTAGCTGGGTTGAGACCCAGTACTTC. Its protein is CASSIQASWVETQYF.

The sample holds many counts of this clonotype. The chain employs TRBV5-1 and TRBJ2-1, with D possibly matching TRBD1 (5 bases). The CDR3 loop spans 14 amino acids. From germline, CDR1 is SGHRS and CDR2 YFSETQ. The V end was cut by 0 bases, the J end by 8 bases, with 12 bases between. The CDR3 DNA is TGCGCCAGCAGCTTGGGACAGAAGAGCGATGAGCAGTTCTTC. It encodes CASSLGQKSDEQFF. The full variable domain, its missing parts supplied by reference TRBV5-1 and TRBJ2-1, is KAGVTQTPRYLIKTRGQQVTLSCSPISGHRSVSWYQQTPGQGLQFLFEYFSETQRNKGNFPGRFSGRQFSNSRSEMNVSTLELGDSALYLCASSLGQKSDEQFFGPGTRLTVL.

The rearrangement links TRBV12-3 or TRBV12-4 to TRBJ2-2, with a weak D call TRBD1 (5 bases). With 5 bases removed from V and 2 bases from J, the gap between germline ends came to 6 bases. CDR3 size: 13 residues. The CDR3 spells CASSDSNTGELFF. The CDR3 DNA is TGTGCCAGCAGTGACAGTAACACCGGGGAGCTGTTTTTT.

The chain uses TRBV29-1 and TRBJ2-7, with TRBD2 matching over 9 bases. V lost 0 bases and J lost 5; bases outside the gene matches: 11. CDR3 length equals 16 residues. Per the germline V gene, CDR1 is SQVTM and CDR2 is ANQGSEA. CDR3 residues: CSVEDLTDPSGDEQYF. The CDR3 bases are TGCAGCGTTGAAGATCTTACAGACCCTAGCGGGGACGAGCAGTACTTC.

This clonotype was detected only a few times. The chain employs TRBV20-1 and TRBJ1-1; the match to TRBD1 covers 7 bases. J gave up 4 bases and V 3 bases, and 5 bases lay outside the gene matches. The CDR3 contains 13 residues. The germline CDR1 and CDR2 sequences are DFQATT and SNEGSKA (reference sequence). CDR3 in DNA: TGCAGTGCTAGGGGAGGGGGCGTCACTGAAGCTTTCTTT. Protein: CSARGGGVTEAFF.

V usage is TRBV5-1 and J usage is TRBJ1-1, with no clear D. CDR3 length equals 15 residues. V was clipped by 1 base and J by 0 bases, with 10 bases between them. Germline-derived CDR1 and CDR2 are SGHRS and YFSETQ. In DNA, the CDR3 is TGCGCCAGCAGCTTGCAAACAGAGATGAACACTGAAGCTTTCTTT. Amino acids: CASSLQTEMNTEAFF.

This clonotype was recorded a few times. CDR3 DNA: TGTGCCAGCAGCATTAGAGCGACCCGCTCCTACGAGCAGTACTTC. Translation gives CASSIRATRSYEQYF. The chain is built from TRBV7-2 and TRBJ2-7; D remains unclear. With 5 bases removed from V and 0 bases from J, the gap between germline ends came to 14 bases. This CDR3 has 15 residues. Looked up from germline, CDR1 is SGHTA and CDR2 is FQGNSA.

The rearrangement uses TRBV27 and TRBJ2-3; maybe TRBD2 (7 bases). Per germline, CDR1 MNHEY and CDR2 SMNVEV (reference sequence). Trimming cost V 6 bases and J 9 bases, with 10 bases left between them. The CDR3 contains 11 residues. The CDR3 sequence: CASSGGLTQYF. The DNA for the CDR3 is TGTGCCAGCAGCGGGGGGCTCACGCAGTATTTT.

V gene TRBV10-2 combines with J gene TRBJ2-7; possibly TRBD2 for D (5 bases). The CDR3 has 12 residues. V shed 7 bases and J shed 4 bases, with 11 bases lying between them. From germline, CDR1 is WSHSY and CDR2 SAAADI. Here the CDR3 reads CASTSGLYEQYF. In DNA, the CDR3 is TGCGCCAGCACGTCGGGGTTATACGAGCAGTACTTC.

The DNA of the CDR3 is TGCGCCAGCAGTGTGATCGGACTAGCGGGAACCACAGATACGCAGTATTTT. Translation gives CASSVIGLAGTTDTQYF. The chain carries TRBV10-2 and TRBJ2-3, with 12 bases matching TRBD2. The CDR3 consists of 17 residues. The V segment lost 4 bases and the J segment 2 bases; nucleotides outside the gene matches: 7. CDR1 and CDR2 (germline): WSHSY, SAAADI.

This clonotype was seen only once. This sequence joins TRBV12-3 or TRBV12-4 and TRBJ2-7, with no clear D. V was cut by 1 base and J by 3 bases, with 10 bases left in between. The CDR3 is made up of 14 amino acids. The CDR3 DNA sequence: TGTGCCAGCAGTTTAGGGGGTATCCTCTACGAGCAGTACTTC. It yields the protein CASSLGGILYEQYF.

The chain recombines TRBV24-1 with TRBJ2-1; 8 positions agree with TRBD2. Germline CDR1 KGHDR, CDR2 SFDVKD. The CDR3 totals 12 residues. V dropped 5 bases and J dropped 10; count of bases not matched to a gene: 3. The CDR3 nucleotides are TGTGCCACCAGTGTTTCGGGGGGGGAGCAGTTCTTC. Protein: CATSVSGGEQFF.